The table lists the clone carrying this T cell receptor beta chain with many counts. As yet, its antigen is unknown. The patients, who ranged from 18 to 65 in age, presented with newly diagnosed hyperthyroidism lasting under 2 months. Uncontrolled infection, other autoimmune disease, pregnancy or lactation barred patients from enrollment. This sample is drawn from a study of T cells in Graves' hyperthyroidism and ophthalmopathy. Study-wide points: Also found in blood were most expanded thyroid clonotypes above 0.001.

It was RNA transcripts that yielded the amplified TCR beta CDR3 regions. HTBI primers were the set used in a first-round RT-PCR of the TCR CDR3. A single record per CDR3 protein comes from TCRdb applying MiXCR to the multiplex PCR reads. The table lists 340,000 or so distinct CDR3 sequences, 15% to 20% of them singletons. The ends were cut back, 4 bases at V and 1 base at J, with 11 bases in the middle. Germline V gene data show CDR1 as LGHDT and CDR2 as YNNKEL (reference sequence). The CDR3 runs 15 residues. The rearrangement uses TRBV3-1 and TRBJ2-1, with D unclear. Material for sequencing was blood. The TCR originated in a man aged 25 to 45 with Graves' hyperthyroidism. The CDR3 protein is CASSPTTGSYNEQFF. As DNA, the CDR3 is TGTGCCAGCAGCCCCACCACTGGGTCCTACAATGAGCAGTTCTTC.